This paragraph reports one T cell receptor beta chain. Its antigen is unknown. No qualities accompany the bases; no much larger clone lies one base away. The entry originates in a study of identical twins (dated by TCRdb to between 2015 and 2016). Regarding the complete study: TCR alpha and beta repertoires from monozygotic twins, unrelated adults of various ages and cord blood were deep-sequenced to test whether fetal clonotypes persist. Replicate twin experiments were performed at different times using different library preparation protocols to rule out contamination. General findings and caveats noted by the study authors: Invariant T cells such as MAIT and iNKT could partly confound zero-insertion analyses, though diverse VJ usage argued against this for most clonotypes. Abundant cord blood beta clonotypes had fewer insertions, young adult naive repertoires showed a similar but weaker trend, and memory repertoires showed no such trend. Excess twin sharing in beta out-of-frame sequences was weaker because fewer shared sequences lowered the signal-to-noise ratio. In monozygotic twins, recombination models systematically underestimated out-of-frame TCR alpha sharing, but the models matched the sharing seen between unrelated individuals. Because the same donors could not be followed over many years, conclusions were based on cross-sectional statistical analysis. Compared with coincidental sharing between unrelated individuals, out-of-frame TCR alpha sequences shared between twins showed an excess of sequences with low generation probability.

Receptors were amplified or captured by 5' RACE. Instrument on record: Illumina HiSeq 2000. Template switching added a universal primer binding site, and the final cDNA carried a unique molecular identifier that allowed TCR cDNA molecules to be counted accurately. Specific primers in the conserved constant-segment region were used to synthesize first-strand cDNA for the TCR alpha and beta chains. To control for contamination, every cDNA library was double barcoded, receiving both a SMART-Mk sample barcode and Illumina barcodes. Two successive PCR steps introduced TruSeq adapter sequences along with Illumina sample barcodes. The Illumina HiSeq platform was used with custom primers to sequence TCR alpha and beta cDNA libraries. In the paper's pipeline: MiGEC was used to process raw reads and extract unique molecular identifiers, and MiXCR was used to find CDR3 positions. For each individual, recombination models were inferred using an EM algorithm with the repgenHMM and IGoR tools. Shared clonotypes were analyzed with the tcR package in R, and sharing was normalized by the product of cloneset sizes. To study raw recombination without the effects of thymic and clonal selection, out-of-frame nonproductive sequences were analyzed. TCRdb cleaned the public reads at Q25 with fastp, built clones with MiXCR and kept in-frame beta chains. Rows are unified per CDR3 protein, each entry keeping the most common DNA and genes. These V and J calls rely on TCRdb rather than the paper's analysis. The sample table shows some 1,700,000 distinct CDR3 sequences, and around a third are seen once. The top ten clonotypes cover around 0.25% of the sample.

Every donor was a healthy Caucasian. Measured from the cysteine to the phenylalanine, the CDR3 is 15 residues long. Only the CDR3 portion is preserved as DNA: 45 bases, with reading frame beginning at the first base. As encoded in the germline V gene (reference sequence), CDR1 is PRHDT while CDR2 is FYEKMQ. Unmatched junction bases come to 4, with V trimmed by 5 bases and J by 2 bases. The sequenced sample was cord blood. The chain couples TRBV13 to TRBJ2-3, and 10 bases in between align with TRBD2. This clonotype was obtained from a newborn girl in good health. The nucleotide sequence reads TGTGCCAGCAGCCAACTAGCGGGAAACACAGATACGCAGTATTTT. Its protein is CASSQLAGNTDTQYF.